The source of this T cell receptor (beta chain) is a study of tumor-infiltrating T cells and Merkel cell polyomavirus. Overall study: CD8+ T cells recognized the Merkel cell polyomavirus KLL epitope.

Clones were sequenced by immunoSEQ multiplex PCR, and TCRdb holds only the in-frame ones, with some missing. There are about 25,000 clones in the sample; 70% to 90% occur only once, and around 2.5% lies in the top ten. Every patient's tumor was robustly positive for Merkel cell polyomavirus Large T antigen on immunohistochemistry. The germline gives CDR1 SGHDN, CDR2 FVKESK. With 0 bases removed from V and 0 bases from J, the gap between germline ends came to 17 bases. This CDR3 comprises 19 residues. Specimen: lymph node tissue. The receptor was isolated from a man in his fifties or sixties with Merkel cell carcinoma. The chain combines TRBV14 with TRBJ1-4, with D possibly being TRBD1 (5 bases). CDR3: CASSQDQGRQTATNEKLFF. CDR3 in DNA: TGTGCCAGCAGCCAAGATCAGGGCAGGCAGACTGCAACTAATGAAAAACTGTTTTTT. Combining the CDR3 with reference TRBV14 and TRBJ1-4 gives the whole variable domain EAGVTQFPSHSVIEKGQTVTLRCDPISGHDNLYWYRRVMGKEIKFLLHFVKESKQDESGMPNNRFLAERTGGTYSTLKVQPAELEDSGVYFCASSQDQGRQTATNEKLFFGSGTQLSVL.